Only a few counts were recorded for the clone carrying this TCR beta chain. Its antigen is unknown. The CDR3 totals 13 residues. The germline gives CDR1 KGHDR, CDR2 SFDVKD. Unmatched junction bases numbered 0, after V lost 7 bases and J lost 6 bases. These data are taken from a study of molecular identifiers for immune sequencing clone quantification. TCRdb called the PCR reads again in MiXCR, with one record for every CDR3 protein. The table records about 640,000 distinct CDR3 sequences, 15% to 20% of them present only once. General study points: Under 1% of molecules in naive cells, but over 98% of effector molecules, belonged to clones above 20 RNA copies.

The specimen was naive CD8+ T cells from blood, with Jurkat cell RNA spiked in. Indicated subset: FACS-sorted CD8+CD4-CCR7+CD45RA+ naive T cells. The receptor was isolated from a human donor in good health. Some libraries in this study had Jurkat cell RNA spiked in. V usage is TRBV24-1 and J usage is TRBJ2-1; 12 bases match TRBD2. In nucleotides, the CDR3 is TGTGCCACCAGGACTAGCGGGAGCAATGAGCAGTTCTTC. Protein product: CATRTSGSNEQFF.